A selection of T cell receptor beta chains follows, all from one sample in a study of T cell responses to AZD1222 COVID-19 vaccine. Clones were read by immunoSEQ multiplex PCR, and TCRdb kept only the in-frame ones, dropping some. The sample yields approximately 89,000 clones, 75% to 95% seen once. The sequenced sample was peripheral blood, obtained on day 0 of MenACWY control vaccination. The receptors come from an adult in good health. Both conserved end residues are part of each CDR3.

TRBJ1-6,TRBV30,CAWRAGTGVTPLHF
TRBJ1-5,TRBV6-5,CASGAGTFNQPQHF
TRBJ1-1,TRBV30,CALWTLGQGVNTEAFF
TRBJ2-1,TRBV7-9,CASSPDLRIQFF
TRBJ1-1,TRBV3-1/TRBV3-2,CASSQVDNTEAFF
TRBJ1-2,TRBV6-5,CASKPSGTALYGYTF
TRBJ2-7,TRBV5-5,CASNPGNAVYEQYF
TRBJ2-7,TRBV6-5,CASSYSNMGVYEQYF
TRBJ2-1,TRBV10-3,CAIKRDRGDYNEQFF
TRBJ1-1,TRBV7-8,CASSLEYMNTEAFF
TRBJ2-3,TRBV7-6,CASSLVASGITDTQYF
TRBJ1-1,TRBV2,CASSSGQFRGAFF
TRBJ2-2,TRBV6-5,CASSYGYTGELFF
TRBJ1-1,TRBV7-9,CASSLVKLNTEAFF
TRBJ2-1,TRBV28,CASRVPRIDEQFF
TRBJ1-1,TRBV28,CASTVAVNTEAFF
TRBJ1-3,TRBV7-6,CASSSSGTGVNVRGNTIYF
TRBJ2-2,TRBV5-1,CASSLAGPGELFF
TRBJ2-1,TRBV6-5,CASSYTGTDYNEQFF
TRBJ1-2,TRBV18,CASSPELGDYGYTF
TRBJ2-7,TRBV2,CAADIPGNEQYF
TRBJ1-6,TRBV6-5,CASTQQRGTGSPLHF
TRBJ2-7,TRBV4-1,CASSQEDGSYEQYF
TRBJ2-7,TRBV7-9,CASSPGPYEQYF
TRBJ2-3,TRBV24-1,CATSEGSGHTDTQYF
TRBJ2-1,TRBV5-1,CASSSGTGAYNEQFF
TRBJ1-2,TRBV29-1,CSVESEPLNGYTF
TRBJ1-5,TRBV10-2,CAAGTDQPQHF
TRBJ1-4,TRBV11-2,CASSAGTSSEKLFF
TRBJ1-1,TRBV12-3/TRBV12-4,CASSQQGTEAFF
TRBJ2-7,TRBV6-5,CASTREEAPYEQYF
TRBJ2-7,TRBV6-1,CASSDPEGTEQYF
TRBJ1-4,TRBV19,CASSKRRQVPATNEKLFF